The next 16 T cell receptor beta chains were all read from a single sample in a study of HIV-infected patients and healthy controls. Using its own MiXCR run on the 5' RACE reads, TCRdb lists one record per CDR3 protein. The data contain approximately 67,000 distinct CDR3 sequences, roughly 16% of them seen just once; the ten biggest clones take up approximately 5%. Sample: CD4+ T cells from blood. The receptors shown here come from a human donor in good health.

This clonotype has only a few counts. The genes are TRBV29-1 and TRBJ2-1; no clear D. The CDR3 sequence is 14 residues long. Germline lookup yields CDR1 SQVTM and CDR2 ANQGSEA. V gave up 1 base and J gave up 0 bases, with 7 bases separating them. CDR3 amino acids: CSVEGALSYNEQFF. DNA of the CDR3: TGCAGCGTTGAAGGAGCCCTCTCCTACAATGAGCAGTTCTTC.

This clonotype was detected only a few times. This rearrangement joins TRBV4-3 to TRBJ2-5; D is unclear. The V end was cut by 4 bases, the J end by 4 bases, with 10 bases between. The germline V gene encodes CDR1 LGHNA and CDR2 YSLEER. The CDR3 has 13 amino acids. The CDR3 loop is CASSLEVAETQYF. The CDR3 nucleotides are TGCGCCAGCAGCCTAGAGGTGGCAGAGACCCAGTACTTC.

This clonotype was found many times. The chain employs TRBV29-1 and TRBJ1-2, with a tentative D call TRBD1 (6 bases). Per germline, CDR1 SQVTM and CDR2 ANQGSEA. V lost 7 bases and J 4 bases, leaving 19 bases between the germline ends. The CDR3 has 14 amino acids. The CDR3 region has the DNA TGCAGCGCCCAGAGGGGGTACTACCCCTATGGCTACACCTTC. It yields the protein CSAQRGYYPYGYTF.

The chain recombines TRBV7-8 with TRBJ2-7, with D possibly being TRBD1 (6 bases). The CDR3 totals 15 residues. Germline V gene lookup returns CDR1 SGHVS and CDR2 FQNEAQ. Trimming shortened V by 6 bases and J by 2 bases, and 17 bases separated the two germline ends. CDR3 sequence: CASSLAATGPYEQYF. CDR3 nucleotide sequence: TGTGCCAGCAGTCTTGCAGCAACAGGGCCCTACGAGCAGTACTTC.

The genes are TRBV20-1 and TRBJ2-5; possible D gene TRBD2, 5 bases. With 3 bases removed from V and 5 bases from J, the gap between germline ends came to 16 bases. The V gene's germline CDR1 is DFQATT and CDR2 SNEGSKA (reference sequence). The CDR3 has 14 amino acids. CDR3 protein: CSASPGLYQETQYF. The CDR3, as DNA: TGCAGTGCTAGTCCCGGACTTTATCAGGAGACCCAGTACTTC.

This chain joins TRBV5-1 and TRBJ2-7, with 7 positions matching TRBD1. The CDR3 runs 16 residues. CDR1 is SGHRS and CDR2 is YFSETQ in the germline V gene. With 4 bases clipped from V and 2 bases from J, the junction kept 12 bases outside the gene matches. The CDR3 DNA reads TGCGCCAGCAGCCCGTACACCGGGACAGAAACCTACGAGCAGTACTTC. It codes for CASSPYTGTETYEQYF.

This chain connects TRBV28 to TRBJ2-5, with D possibly TRBD2 on 6 matching bases. The CDR3 has 13 residues. Germline V gene sequence: CDR1 MDHEN, CDR2 SYDVKM. V lost 3 bases and J lost 1, with 6 bases in between. CDR3 nucleotides: TGTGCCAGCAGTTTCGGGGGCCAAGAGACCCAGTACTTC. Translating it yields CASSFGGQETQYF.

This clonotype was counted between two and nine times. The junction and the germline gene differ at one end; a read error may be behind it. J is TRBJ1-1 and V is TRBV6-2 or TRBV6-3; 8 nucleotides line up with TRBD1. Germline CDR1 is MNHEY and CDR2 is SVGEGT. This CDR3 is built from 15 residues. The CDR3 DNA reads TGTGCCAGCAGCGGACAGGGCTATTCGAACGCTGAAGCTTTCTTT. As protein: CASSGQGYSNAEAFF.

This clonotype showed up just a few times. The chain is built from TRBV6-6 and TRBJ2-5; 8 positions agree with TRBD2. The CDR3 loop spans 15 amino acids. CDR1 is MNHNY, CDR2 SVGAGI, per germline (reference sequence). V shed 6 bases, J shed 4 bases, and the junction held 10 bases outside the gene matches. CDR3 loop: CASRKTGTSRETQYF. CDR3 nucleotides: TGTGCCAGCAGAAAAACCGGGACTAGTCGAGAGACCCAGTACTTC.

There are a few counts of this clonotype. This chain uses TRBV20-1 with TRBJ2-7, with D perhaps assigned TRBD1 or TRBD2 (5 bases each). CDR3 length equals 13 residues. From germline, CDR1 is DFQATT and CDR2 SNEGSKA (reference sequence). The V end lost 6 bases, the J end lost 4 bases, and 16 bases lay between the germline ends. The CDR3 bases are TGCAGTGCCAAAGAGGGGAGCTGGTACGAGCAGTACTTC. Its translation is CSAKEGSWYEQYF.

This clonotype was recorded a few times. The gene calls are TRBV20-1 and TRBJ2-3; D possibly corresponds to TRBD2 (5 bases). This CDR3 has 14 amino acids. Germline CDR1 is DFQATT and CDR2 is SNEGSKA (reference sequence). V was clipped by 1 base and J by 1 base, with 9 bases between them. CDR3 residues: CSARVAPGTDTQYF. As DNA, the CDR3 is TGCAGTGCTAGAGTAGCGCCGGGCACAGATACGCAGTATTTT.

The sample holds a few counts of this clonotype. The J gene is TRBJ1-1, the V gene TRBV15; the D is unclear. CDR1 is LNHNV and CDR2 is YYDKDF in the germline V gene (reference sequence). V dropped 3 bases and J dropped 1 base, with 9 bases sitting between them. This CDR3 has 14 residues. The CDR3 loop is CATSRGGSNTEAFF. CDR3 DNA sequence: TGTGCCACCAGCAGGGGAGGATCGAACACTGAAGCTTTCTTT.

The chain couples TRBV6-6 to TRBJ1-4; the D gene is possibly TRBD1 (5 bases). The germline V gene encodes CDR1 MNHNY and CDR2 SVGAGI (reference sequence). With 6 bases removed from V and 5 bases from J, the gap between germline ends came to 16 bases. The CDR3 is 15 residues long. CDR3 nucleotides: TGTGCCAGCAGCAGGGAAAGGATGGTAAATGAAAAACTGTTTTTT. Protein sequence: CASSRERMVNEKLFF.

This clonotype showed up just a few times. The chain is built from TRBV6-2 or TRBV6-3 and TRBJ1-5; TRBD1 is a possible D gene (5 bases). Germline CDR1 reads MNHEY; CDR2 reads SVGEGT. There are 15 residues in the CDR3. Trimming removed 6 bases at V and 1 base at J, with 13 bases between. As DNA, the CDR3 is TGTGCCAGCAGAAGCCCCGGGGGAAGCAATCAGCCCCAGCATTTT. Its protein is CASRSPGGSNQPQHF.

The chain uses TRBV2 and TRBJ1-1; D is unclear. The CDR3 sequence is 12 residues long. Germline CDR1 is SNHLY and CDR2 is FYNNEI. V lost 6 bases, J lost 1 base, and 6 bases lay in between. The CDR3 DNA follows: TGTGCCAGCAGCGCACAGAACACTGAAGCTTTCTTT. Translated: CASSAQNTEAFF.

This clonotype was picked up a small number of times. The genes are TRBV29-1 and TRBJ1-2; TRBD1 might be the D (5 bases). The germline CDR1 and CDR2 sequences are SQVTM and ANQGSEA. There are 15 residues in the CDR3. V lost 0 bases, J lost 6 bases, and 17 bases lay in between. CDR3 bases: TGCAGCGTTGAAGATCAGACAGTTAAGAGAGATGGCTACACCTTC. This encodes CSVEDQTVKRDGYTF.